Below, 18 T cell receptor beta chains from the same sample are listed, as sequenced in a study of blood T cells in healthy people across ages. A second PCR, run for about 7 to 11 cycles, used a sample-barcoded 5' primer plus a J-beta primer mix. Each CDR3 protein gets one entry after TCRdb re-called the 5' RACE reads with MiXCR. The data hold some 900,000 distinct CDR3 sequences, with roughly 26% observed a single time. The sequenced material came from blood. These TCRs come from a woman of 80 years or more in good health.

The J gene is TRBJ2-3, the V gene TRBV12-3 or TRBV12-4; D possibly uses TRBD1 or TRBD2 (5 bases each). The CDR3 loop spans 13 amino acids. Trimming took off 6 bases at V and 5 bases at J, with 12 bases between the two ends. The CDR3 loop is CASRAVGVDTQYF. CDR3 nucleotide sequence: TGTGCCAGCAGGGCAGTGGGGGTAGATACGCAGTATTTT.

This clonotype was seen at least ten times. The chain uses TRBV9 and TRBJ2-7; a possible D gene is TRBD1 (6 bases). The germline gives CDR1 SGDLS, CDR2 YYNGEE. The V gene lost 0 bases and the J gene lost 4 bases, with 14 bases spanning the gap. There are 15 residues in the CDR3. The CDR3 reads CASSVGQGRQYEQYF. In DNA, the CDR3 is TGTGCCAGCAGCGTAGGGCAGGGGCGTCAATACGAGCAGTACTTC.

This clonotype was seen many times. The chain combines TRBV3-1 with TRBJ2-3; no definite D call. The germline V gene has CDR1 LGHDT and CDR2 YNNKEL (reference sequence). Trimming pared 0 bases from V and 4 bases from J, leaving 20 bases between. This CDR3 is 18 amino acids long. The CDR3 region has the DNA TGTGCCAGCAGCCAAGATGGAAGGGCTAGACCTTTTCCAGATACGCAGTATTTT. It is translated as CASSQDGRARPFPDTQYF.

The table lists this clonotype with many counts. This sequence joins TRBV18 and TRBJ2-7; 7 nucleotides match TRBD1. This CDR3 contains 14 residues. Germline V gene sequence: CDR1 KGHSH, CDR2 LQKENI. V trimming: 3 bases; J trimming: 5 bases; junction bases outside the gene matches: 7. CDR3 amino acids: CASSPTRGRNEQYF. The CDR3 DNA is TGTGCCAGCTCACCCACCAGGGGGAGAAACGAGCAGTACTTC.

The V call is TRBV7-9, the J call TRBJ2-3; 10 nucleotides line up with TRBD2. Trimming cost V 11 bases and J 7 bases; bases outside gene matches: 6. The CDR3 is made up of 12 amino acids. Per the germline V gene, CDR1 is SEHNR and CDR2 is FQNEAQ (reference sequence). For the CDR3, the DNA is TGTGCCGTATCTAGCGGGGGTAATACGCAGTATTTT. Its protein is CAVSSGGNTQYF.

This clonotype showed up many times. The gene calls are TRBV7-9 and TRBJ2-6; D not certain. The germline V gene encodes CDR1 SEHNR and CDR2 FQNEAQ (reference sequence). The CDR3 length is 17 residues. V gave up 4 bases and J gave up 1 base, with 14 bases separating them. In DNA form, the CDR3 reads TGTGCCAGCAGCTCGGCGGAGAGTCCTTCTGGGGCCAACGTCCTGACTTTC. It codes for CASSSAESPSGANVLTF.

On this clonotype: One base away lies a much larger clone, so this may be a sequencing read error. The chain carries TRBV3-1 and TRBJ2-1; 10 positions agree with TRBD2. Judging by the DNA end, TRBJ2-7 fits better; the J call may be wrong. Germline CDR1 and CDR2: LGHDT and YNNKEL (reference sequence). The CDR3 totals 15 residues. The CDR3 nucleotides are TGTGCCAGCAGCCGACTTAGCGGGGGGTACAATGAGCAGTACTTC. Protein product: CASSRLSGGYNEQYF.

In this sample, this clonotype turned up many times. The V gene is TRBV5-6, the J gene TRBJ1-2, with D perhaps matching TRBD1 (6 bases). Deletions cut 3 bases from V and 6 bases from J, with 9 bases between. Germline V lookup: CDR1 SGHDT, CDR2 YYEEEE. The CDR3 has 12 amino acids. CDR3 nucleotide sequence: TGTGCCAGCAGCTCAGGGGTTGATGGCTACACCTTC. Translation gives CASSSGVDGYTF.

This clonotype came up a few times. This chain joins TRBV5-5 and TRBJ2-7; TRBD1 aligns across 10 bases. Germline V gene data show CDR1 as SGHKS and CDR2 as YYEKEE (reference sequence). Trimming cost V 1 base and J 1 base; bases outside gene matches: 5. The CDR3 consists of 16 residues. The CDR3 sequence is CASSLRRQGASYEQYF. CDR3 nucleotides: TGTGCCAGCAGCTTGCGGCGACAGGGGGCTTCCTACGAGCAGTACTTC.

This clonotype has ten or more counts. The V call is TRBV14, the J call TRBJ2-1; D not certain. In germline, CDR1 is SGHDN, CDR2 FVKESK. With 1 base removed from V and 8 bases from J, the gap between germline ends came to 15 bases. This CDR3 spans 15 amino acids. CDR3 region: CASSQGISSRDEQFF. Here the CDR3 DNA reads TGTGCCAGCAGCCAAGGAATAAGCTCACGGGATGAGCAGTTCTTC. Filled out from reference TRBV14 and TRBJ2-1, the complete variable domain reads EAGVTQFPSHSVIEKGQTVTLRCDPISGHDNLYWYRRVMGKEIKFLLHFVKESKQDESGMPNNRFLAERTGGTYSTLKVQPAELEDSGVYFCASSQGISSRDEQFFGPGTRLTVL.

This clonotype came up many times. This chain uses TRBV6-5 with TRBJ2-3; TRBD2 agrees at 14 bases. Germline V gene sequence: CDR1 MNHEY, CDR2 SVGAGI. The ends lost 2 bases at V and 8 bases at J; junction bases unmatched: 12. This CDR3 is 18 amino acids long. This CDR3 is CASSYATSTSGGVGTQYF. The DNA for the CDR3 is TGTGCCAGCAGTTACGCCACGTCGACTAGCGGGGGGGTGGGTACGCAGTATTTT.

V usage is TRBV12-3 or TRBV12-4 and J usage is TRBJ2-4; D is unresolved. The J call may be faulty, since TRBJ2-5 better matches the DNA end. The CDR3 has 12 amino acids. The CDR3 coding sequence is TGTGCCAGCAGTCGGTCGGCGGCGACCCAGTACTTC. This encodes CASSRSAATQYF.

This clonotype has a count of ten or more. CDR3 sequence: CASNILASNEQFF. The DNA for the CDR3 is TGTGCCAGCAACATTCTAGCGTCGAATGAGCAGTTCTTC. The chain employs TRBV12-3 or TRBV12-4 and TRBJ2-1; possible D gene TRBD2, 6 bases. This CDR3 region has 13 residues. The germline V and J ends were trimmed by 7 bases and 7 bases, with 14 bases remaining between them.

There are many counts of this clonotype. This chain connects TRBV4-2 to TRBJ2-1; 7 nucleotides align to TRBD2. The CDR3 consists of 16 residues. Trimming took 1 base from V and 7 from J; bases not matched to a gene: 10. In germline, CDR1 is LGHNA, CDR2 YNFKEQ. The CDR3 sequence is CASSQGINGGGNEQFF. CDR3 in DNA: TGTGCCAGCAGCCAAGGCATAAACGGGGGAGGGAATGAGCAGTTCTTC.

This clonotype has ten or more counts. The chain employs TRBV29-1 and TRBJ2-5, with unresolved D. CDR3 length: 12 amino acids. In germline, CDR1 is SQVTM, CDR2 ANQGSEA. Trimming took 8 bases from V and 5 from J, leaving 15 bases between them. This CDR3 is CSFRSNGETQYF. CDR3 in DNA: TGCAGCTTTAGGTCCAACGGGGAGACCCAGTACTTC.

This clonotype was seen at least ten times. The CDR3 sequence: CASSLAKETQYF. In DNA form, the CDR3 reads TGTGCCAGCAGTTTAGCGAAAGAGACCCAGTACTTC. The genes are TRBV12-3 or TRBV12-4 and TRBJ2-5; D ambiguous. CDR3 length: 12 residues. V shed 0 bases and J shed 3 bases, with 2 bases lying between them.

This clonotype appeared many times. The chain is built from TRBV6-2 or TRBV6-3 and TRBJ1-5; 7 nucleotides align to TRBD1. V was pared by 2 bases and J by 2 bases, with 3 bases of the junction left unmatched. The CDR3 is made up of 15 amino acids. Germline lookup yields CDR1 MNHEY and CDR2 SVGEGT. The CDR3 sequence is CASSYTGTGNQPQHF. The CDR3 DNA is TGTGCCAGCAGTTACACTGGGACAGGCAATCAGCCCCAGCATTTT.

In this sample, this clonotype turned up many times. The CDR3 loop reads CASRPTSGETQYF. CDR3 coding DNA: TGTGCCAGCCGCCCGACTAGCGGAGAGACCCAGTACTTC. This chain connects TRBV7-2 to TRBJ2-5; TRBD2 matches at 9 bases. CDR1 and CDR2 from the germline V gene are SGHTA and FQGNSA. Germline trimming cut 8 bases from V and 4 bases from J; bases unmatched to any gene: 5. The CDR3 is made up of 13 amino acids.